The rows below give T cell receptor beta chains drawn from one sample of a study of regulatory T cells in long-lasting Graves disease. In TCRdb, the multiplex PCR reads were re-called with MiXCR into one record per CDR3 protein. The table has 400,000 to 500,000 distinct CDR3 sequences, more than 20% seen once. Specimen: peripheral blood mononuclear cells (PBMCs), collected when the disease was refractory, from a patient treated with antithyroid drugs. These receptors all come from a female donor with Graves disease. CDR3s include the opening cysteine and the closing phenylalanine or tryptophan. D genes are given only for firm matches. Size is stated for part of the rows, as once, few or many counts, or as a class when the clone is expanded.

cdr3_nt,cdr3_aa,d_call,v_call,clone_size,j_call
TGTGCCACCAGCAGAGTTATGGCCAGGGATTTCCCCTACGAGCAGTACTTC,CATSRVMARDFPYEQYF,NA,TRBV15,many,TRBJ2-7
TGCGCCAGCAGCTTGACCATTGGGGACACCGGGGAGCTGTTTTTT,CASSLTIGDTGELFF,NA,TRBV5-1,NA,TRBJ2-2
TGTGCCAGCAGTTTGCTCGCTTGGGGAAGTGGCTACACCTTC,CASSLLAWGSGYTF,NA,TRBV28,many,TRBJ1-2
TGTGCCAGCAGCCCCCGGCCGGACAGGGGAGTCGCTGGGGCCAACGTCCTGACTTTC,CASSPRPDRGVAGANVLTF,TRBD1,TRBV7-9,NA,TRBJ2-6
TGTGCCAGCAGTGACAGGGAAAACACTGAAGCTTTCTTT,CASSDRENTEAFF,NA,TRBV2,many,TRBJ1-1
TGTGCCAGCAGGTCATCCGGAAACACCATATATTTT,CASRSSGNTIYF,NA,TRBV27,many,TRBJ1-3
TGTGCCAGCAGGCCTCAGGGGGCGACTGAAGCTTTCTTT,CASRPQGATEAFF,TRBD1,TRBV7-9,NA,TRBJ1-1
TGTGCCTGGGGCCGGGAGGAAAACATTCAGTACTTC,CAWGREENIQYF,TRBD2,TRBV30,NA,TRBJ2-4
TGCGCCAGCAGCTTGAGTCATAATGAAAAACTGTTTTTT,CASSLSHNEKLFF,NA,TRBV5-1,NA,TRBJ1-4
TGCAGCGGATCGACAGCCCTGAACACTGAAGCTTTCTTT,CSGSTALNTEAFF,NA,TRBV29-1,NA,TRBJ1-1
TGTGCCAGCAGGGTAGGACAGGGGCCATCCTACGAGCAGTACTTC,CASRVGQGPSYEQYF,TRBD1,TRBV6-1,NA,TRBJ2-7
TGCGCCAGCAGCCAAGGCGCGGGAGCTCTCCAAGAGACCCAGTACTTC,CASSQGAGALQETQYF,TRBD2,TRBV2,many,TRBJ2-5
TGTGCCAGCATGGACAGTATGCGAACTGAAGCTTTCTTT,CASMDSMRTEAFF,NA,TRBV6-1,many,TRBJ1-1
TGCAGTGCTAGGGACGGGAGAGATGGAAAACTGTTTTTT,CSARDGRDGKLFF,NA,TRBV20-1,NA,TRBJ1-4
TGTGCCAGCAGTAGCCCGGTCGACGAGCAGTACTTC,CASSSPVDEQYF,NA,TRBV6-1,NA,TRBJ2-7
TGCGCCAGCAGCCCAAGGCAGGGTCAGCCCCAGCATTTT,CASSPRQGQPQHF,NA,TRBV4-1,NA,TRBJ1-5
TGTGCCACCAGTGATGCCCAGCTAGGCACTGAAGCTTTCTTT,CATSDAQLGTEAFF,NA,TRBV24-1,many,TRBJ1-1
TGCGCCAGCAGTGATCGAGCAATAACCTACAATGAGCAGTTCTTC,CASSDRAITYNEQFF,NA,TRBV5-1,NA,TRBJ2-1
TGCAGTGCCCCCGGGACTAGCGGGAGGGCCTTCAATGAGCAGTTCTTC,CSAPGTSGRAFNEQFF,TRBD2,TRBV20-1,few,TRBJ2-1
TGTGCCAGCAGCCAAGAACCAGGGTACACTGAAGCTTTCTTT,CASSQEPGYTEAFF,NA,TRBV14,few,TRBJ1-1
TGTGCCAGCAGTGAATTCGGACAGGGGGCATATAGCAATCAGCCCCAGCATTTT,CASSEFGQGAYSNQPQHF,TRBD1,TRBV6-1,many,TRBJ1-5
TGTGCCAGCAGCCAAGCTGAAAAACTGTTTTTT,CASSQAEKLFF,NA,TRBV3-1,many,TRBJ1-4
TGCAGTGCTAGAGTAAGAGGGTTCAGCAATCAGCCCCAGCATTTT,CSARVRGFSNQPQHF,NA,TRBV20-1,NA,TRBJ1-5
TGCGCCAGCAGCGAAGGACGGGGGGTGGCCTACGAGCAGTACTTC,CASSEGRGVAYEQYF,TRBD2,TRBV4-1,NA,TRBJ2-7
TGTGCCAGCAGCCCCCTTCGAAGGGCAGGGGAGCGGGCCGGGGAGCTGTTTTTT,CASSPLRRAGERAGELFF,NA,TRBV11-2,many,TRBJ2-2
TGCAGTGCTAGAGGTGGACAGGGCTATAATTCACCCCTCCACTTT,CSARGGQGYNSPLHF,TRBD1,TRBV20-1,NA,TRBJ1-6
TGTGCCAGCAGCTTAGGTTCTAACACCTACGAGCAGTACTTC,CASSLGSNTYEQYF,NA,TRBV7-8,many,TRBJ2-7
TGTGCCAGCACCAGGGGGGGGGTTTCTGATCCGGGCTACACCTTC,CASTRGGVSDPGYTF,TRBD1,TRBV7-9,few,TRBJ1-2
TGTGCCAGCAGCTTGGGCGATGACACTGAAGCTTTCTTT,CASSLGDDTEAFF,NA,TRBV5-5,many,TRBJ1-1
TGTGCCAGCAGCTTCTATGCTCGGCTGACCACCGGGGGGAACACCGGGGAGCTGTTTTTT,CASSFYARLTTGGNTGELFF,NA,TRBV7-6,few,TRBJ2-2
TGTGCCTTACTGGGGTACGGCTACACCTTC,CALLGYGYTF,NA,TRBV30,many,TRBJ1-2
TGTGCCAGCACGGGAACTAGCGGACCATCCTACGAGCAGTACTTC,CASTGTSGPSYEQYF,TRBD2,TRBV6-1,NA,TRBJ2-7
TGTGCCAGCAGTTTCCTGATGGGGGCCCTCAATCAGCCCCAGCATTTT,CASSFLMGALNQPQHF,NA,TRBV28,NA,TRBJ1-5
TGTGCCAGCAGTCCGGACAGGGTGGCTAACTATGGCTACACCTTC,CASSPDRVANYGYTF,TRBD1,TRBV12-3/TRBV12-4,many,TRBJ1-2
TGTGCCAGCAGTTCTGTTGGGGGATCCTATGGCTACACCTTC,CASSSVGGSYGYTF,NA,TRBV6-5,NA,TRBJ1-2